The 18 T cell receptor beta chains below all came from one sample that was sequenced in a study of T cell clonality in common variable immunodeficiency. Profiling relied on immunoSEQ multiplex PCR, and the TCRdb table lists in-frame clones only, not all of them. Recorded here are roughly 60,000 clones, with no singletons, and the ten leading clones hold over 1.5%. Sequencing input: peripheral blood mononuclear cells. The receptor source for this set is a person aged 18 to 70 in good health.

The table lists this clone with many counts. Sequencing ends 3 residues short of the CDR3 end; the germline J gene provides the rest. The chain joins TRBV19 to TRBJ1-1; D gene uncertain. Between the trimmed V and J ends, which lost 10 bases and 0 bases, there was a span of 6 bases. Germline values: CDR1 LNHDA, CDR2 SQIVND (reference sequence). The CDR3 loop spans 11 amino acids. The covered CDR3 bases are TGTGCCACCCTTGTGAACACTGAA. It encodes CATLVNTE. The entire CDR3 reads CATLVNTEAFF.

This clone was seen more than once but under ten times. The read gets to within 3 residues of the CDR3 end, and the germline J gene fills in the rest. The V and J genes are TRBV7-8 and TRBJ2-7; 10 nucleotides match TRBD2. Germline loops: CDR1 SGHVS, CDR2 FQNEAQ. The CDR3 spans 16 residues. J gave up 0 bases and V 3 bases, and 5 bases lay outside the gene matches. The sequenced CDR3 bases are TGTGCCAGCAGCTTCCGCCCTAGCGGGAGCTCCTACGAG. It encodes CASSFRPSGSSYE. The complete CDR3 protein is CASSFRPSGSSYEQYF.

About this clone: Read coverage stops 3 residues before the CDR3 terminus; the germline J gene supplies the remainder. The chain joins TRBV7-9 to TRBJ2-3; maybe TRBD1 (6 bases). Germline-derived CDR1 and CDR2 are SEHNR and FQNEAQ (reference sequence). The length of the CDR3 is 13 residues. The CDR3 region is CASSRGITDTQYF. The covered CDR3 bases are TGTGCTTCCAGTAGGGGGATCACAGATACG.

In its sample, this clone was seen many times. The read ends 3 residues before the CDR3 terminus; that terminus is restored from the germline J gene. The V call is TRBV4-2, the J call TRBJ2-4; a possible D gene is TRBD1 (5 bases). CDR1 is LGHNA and CDR2 is YNFKEQ in the germline V gene. Trimming took 0 bases from V and 3 from J, leaving 18 bases between them. The CDR3 length is 18 residues. The CDR3 loop is CASSQEYEGAVIKNIQYF. The part of the CDR3 DNA that was read is TGTGCCAGCAGCCAAGAGTACGAAGGGGCCGTGATCAAAAACATT.

This clone has a count of ten or more. The CDR3 extends 3 residues past the end of the read, so its final part is completed from the germline J gene. The chain couples TRBV13 to TRBJ2-1; 7 bases match TRBD1. Germline CDR1 is PRHDT and CDR2 is FYEKMQ (reference sequence). CDR3 length: 16 amino acids. V was pared by 0 bases and J by 5 bases, with 7 bases of the junction left unmatched. This CDR3 is CASSLGSDRVDNEQFF. Incomplete CDR3 DNA: TGTGCCAGCAGCTTAGGCTCCGACAGGGTGGACAATGAG.

This clone was seen repeatedly, ten times or more. The CDR3 end falls 3 residues outside the read, so it is completed with the germline J gene. The rearrangement joins TRBV7-2 to TRBJ2-5, with TRBD1 as a possible D gene (6 bases). Trimming pared 1 base from V and 7 bases from J, leaving 10 bases between. Germline V gene lookup returns CDR1 SGHTA and CDR2 FQGNSA. This CDR3 has 13 amino acids. CDR3: CASSLEGVGTQYF. The CDR3 DNA, read in part, is TGTGCCAGCAGCTTAGAGGGGGTGGGGACC.

This clone was seen many times. The read terminates 3 residues before the CDR3 end, so the remaining end is supplied by the germline J gene. The chain links TRBV20-1 to TRBJ2-1, with TRBD2 matching over 11 bases. The CDR3 runs 14 residues. V dropped 4 bases and J dropped 3; count of bases not matched to a gene: 2. Looked up from germline, CDR1 is DFQATT and CDR2 is SNEGSKA (reference sequence). The CDR3 reads CSAMGLAVYNEQFF. The sequenced part of the CDR3 DNA is TGCAGTGCTATGGGACTAGCGGTCTACAATGAG.

In its sample, this clone was seen many times. The sequenced fragment ends 3 residues before the CDR3 boundary, so the rest is inferred from the germline J gene. The chain is built from TRBV20-1 and TRBJ2-2; D may be TRBD1 (6 bases). CDR1 and CDR2 from the germline V gene are DFQATT and SNEGSKA (reference sequence). The V and J ends lost 6 bases and 5 bases respectively, with 13 bases between them. This CDR3 contains 13 residues. The CDR3: CSAPGARTGELFF. CDR3 DNA, as far as it was read: TGCAGTGCCCCAGGGGCCCGGACCGGGGAG.

At least ten counts were recorded for this clone. The junction differs from germline at one of its ends, possibly a read error. The CDR3 DNA, read in part, is TGCGCCAGCAGCCAAGATTTGGGGGCCATT. Translated, it gives CASSQDLGAI. The entire CDR3 protein reads CASSQDLGAIQYF. V and J are TRBV4-2 and TRBJ2-4, with D maybe TRBD1 (6 bases). Read data end 3 residues before the CDR3 end; the end is taken from the germline J gene. Per germline, CDR1 LGHNA and CDR2 YNFKEQ. This CDR3 region has 13 residues.

The sequenced CDR3 bases are TGTGCCAGCAGCGCCGCGGGAATCCACACAGATACG. Residues: CASSAAGIHTDT. The CDR3 reads in full as CASSAAGIHTDTQYF. The chain combines TRBV11-2 with TRBJ2-3, with a weak D call TRBD2 (6 bases). The sequence runs out 3 residues before the end of the CDR3; the remainder is reconstructed from the germline J gene. The germline gives CDR1 SGHAT, CDR2 FQNNGV. The V end was cut by 5 bases, the J end by 2 bases, with 14 bases between. CDR3 length: 15 residues. Using reference TRBV11-2 and TRBJ2-3 for the parts outside the CDR3, the full variable domain is EAGVAQSPRYKIIEKRQSVAFWCNPISGHATLYWYQQILGQGPKLLIQFQNNGVVDDSQLPKDRFSAERLKGVDSTLKIQPAKLEDSAVYLCASSAAGIHTDTQYFGPGTRLTVL.

This clone came up many times. The read stops 3 residues short of the end of the CDR3; the missing end is completed from the germline J gene. This rearrangement joins TRBV6-2 or TRBV6-3 to TRBJ2-7, with D possibly matching TRBD1 (7 bases). CDR3 length equals 16 residues. V lost 6 bases and J lost 2, with 20 bases in between. Germline V gene data show CDR1 as MNHEY and CDR2 as SVGEGT. The CDR3 bases that were read are TGTGCCAGCAGACGACAGGGCCTAGCGATTGCCTACGAG. This sequence encodes CASRRQGLAIAYE. The full CDR3 reads CASRRQGLAIAYEQYF.

This clone was recorded at least ten times. The CDR3 extends 3 residues past the end of the read, so its final part is completed from the germline J gene. The chain links TRBV15 to TRBJ2-3; 10 nucleotides match TRBD1. CDR3 size: 14 residues. Germline V gives CDR1 LNHNV, CDR2 YYDKDF (reference sequence). J gave up 7 bases and V 9 bases, and 10 bases lay outside the gene matches. The CDR3 region is CATRTGGNFYTQYF. The CDR3 DNA, read in part, is TGTGCCACGCGGACAGGGGGAAACTTTTATACG.

This clone was recorded at least ten times. CDR3 region: CASSYGGGEWKVDTDTQYF. CDR3 DNA (partial): TGCGCCAGCAGCTATGGTGGAGGGGAATGGAAGGTGGACACAGATACG. The chain uses TRBV5-1 and TRBJ2-3; D possibly corresponds to TRBD2 (6 bases). The CDR3 is cut off 3 residues early in the read; its end comes from the germline J gene. Per the germline V gene, CDR1 is SGHRS and CDR2 is YFSETQ. This CDR3 region has 19 residues. The germline V and J ends were trimmed by 3 bases and 2 bases, with 25 bases remaining between them. The variable domain in full, completed from reference TRBV5-1 and TRBJ2-3, reads KAGVTQTPRYLIKTRGQQVTLSCSPISGHRSVSWYQQTPGQGLQFLFEYFSETQRNKGNFPGRFSGRQFSNSRSEMNVSTLELGDSALYLCASSYGGGEWKVDTDTQYFGPGTRLTVL.

In its sample, this clone was seen many times. The observed sequence ends 3 residues before the CDR3 terminus, with the missing tail filled in from the germline J gene. The J gene is TRBJ2-2, the V gene TRBV12-3 or TRBV12-4; 7 bases agree with TRBD2. The CDR3 has 13 residues. V lost 10 bases, J lost 4 bases, and 6 bases stayed unmatched. Partial CDR3 DNA: TGTGCCACCCGGGGGGTGGGCACCGGGGAG. Its translation is CATRGVGTGE. In full, the CDR3 reads CATRGVGTGELFF.

This clone was seen many times. The read terminates 3 residues ahead of where the CDR3 ends, so the germline J gene completes it. The rearrangement links TRBV16 to TRBJ1-5, with 8 bases identical to TRBD1. CDR1 is KGHSY, CDR2 FQNENV, per germline. This CDR3 has 14 amino acids. The V segment lost 6 bases and the J segment 3 bases; nucleotides outside the gene matches: 4. This CDR3 reads CASRPQGDNQPQHF. CDR3 DNA, as far as it was read: TGTGCCAGCAGACCACAGGGGGACAATCAGCCC.

This clone came up a few times. The CDR3 goes on 3 residues after the read ends, and that part is filled in from the germline J gene. The rearrangement joins TRBV20-1 to TRBJ2-7; 10 bases line up with TRBD2. The CDR3 is 13 residues long. Germline CDR1 is DFQATT and CDR2 is SNEGSKA (reference sequence). With V trimmed by 3 bases and J by 1 base, 0 bases remained unmatched. The CDR3 loop is CSARTSGSYEQYF. CDR3 bases read: TGCAGTGCTAGGACTAGCGGGTCCTACGAG.

This clone was picked up a small number of times. Sequence at one end of the junction differs from germline and may be a read error. With the read ending 3 residues before the CDR3 end, the germline J gene is used to fill in that end. At the DNA level, this CDR3 is encoded by other sequences in the same sample as well. The chain carries TRBV20-1 and TRBJ1-1; D perhaps matches TRBD1 (6 bases). CDR1 is DFQATT and CDR2 is SNEGSKA in the germline V gene (reference sequence). CDR3 length equals 14 residues. This chain's CDR3 is CSAREGGWNTEAFF. The sequenced CDR3 bases are TGTAGTGCTAGAGAGGGGGGGTGGAACACTGAA.

As concerns this clone: The read finishes 3 residues shy of the CDR3 end, and the germline J gene is used to complete it. V is TRBV18 and J is TRBJ2-1; D is unresolved. In germline, CDR1 is KGHSH, CDR2 LQKENI. The CDR3 length is 13 residues. Deletions cut 1 base from V and 5 bases from J, with 6 bases between. The CDR3 bases that were read are TGTGCCAGCTCACCACGGGCCGACAATGAG. It yields the protein CASSPRADNE. The whole CDR3 sequence is CASSPRADNEQFF.